Reported below is one T cell receptor (beta chain). This record comes from a study of T cell repertoires in cytomegalovirus infection. On the study more broadly: Matching HLA type, along with CMV infection, was indicated by public TCR beta signatures.

TCRdb re-called the reads through MiXCR, storing one row per CDR3 protein. The table records 510,000 or so distinct CDR3 sequences, about 30% of them present only once. The CDR3 length is 15 residues. Germline lookup yields CDR1 KGHSH and CDR2 LQKENI. Trimming removed 3 bases from V and 4 bases from J, with 16 bases in between. Source material: PBMCs. The rearrangement links TRBV18 to TRBJ2-7; the D gene is possibly TRBD1 (6 bases). The clonotype comes from a human donor in good health (CMV status not recorded). Some clones in this sample may be carry-over from other donors' samples. For the CDR3, the DNA is TGTGCCAGCTCACCGGGAAGACAGGAAACATACGAGCAGTACTTC. It encodes CASSPGRQETYEQYF.